This TCR beta chain was identified in a study of T cells after yellow fever vaccination (dated by TCRdb to between 2018 and 2020). Concerning the study at large: The SMART-Seq v4 Ultra Low Input RNA kit was used to prepare libraries from fractions with low cell numbers. To follow T-cell clones before and after both primary and booster YFV17D yellow fever vaccination, bulk TCR alpha and beta repertoires underwent longitudinal sequencing. Two healthy male donors made up the cohort, one aged 18 to 29 years and the other aged 30 to 40 years. Blood was collected at multiple timepoints before and after primary and secondary immunization, and bulk PBMC replicates and cell subsets were isolated.

Spanning cysteine to phenylalanine, the CDR3 consists of 12 amino acids. Only the CDR3 DNA is retained, 36 bases long and in frame from the first base. A distance of 5 bases separates the germline ends of V and J, which lose 6 bases and 5 bases respectively. The germline V gene yields SGHTA for CDR1 and FQGNSA for CDR2. Synthesis of TCR cDNA relied on 5'RACE template switching, a step that introduced a universal primer site along with unique molecular identifiers. Priming for cDNA synthesis came from both the TCR alpha and TCR beta constant segments. Libraries were amplified in two PCR steps, with sample barcodes and sequencing adapters added in the second step. Sequencing of the libraries was done on either Illumina HiSeq 2500 (2x100 bp) or NovaSeq (2x150 bp). In the authors' own workflow: MIGEC was used to demultiplex reads and collapse the reads into UMI consensus sequences, and MiXCR was used for V(D)J alignment. Vaccine-responding clonotypes were identified with edgeR using replicate PBMC samples, with FDR below 0.01 and a log2 fold change above 5 up to day 15 being required. Each bulk clonotype received a CD4 or CD8 identity based on whether the sequenced CD4 or CD8 repertoire contained that clonotype at higher abundance. TCRdb passed the public sequencing reads through fastp at Q25 and MiXCR, retaining productive beta sequences. Every entry covers one CDR3 protein and lists the most common genes and DNA from its rows. These V and J calls rely on TCRdb rather than the paper's analysis. This sample holds about 75,000 distinct CDR3 sequences; roughly 7% were observed only once. The ten top clones hold around 28% of the sample.

The sample's treatment or condition label, decoded: live attenuated yellow fever vaccine strain. A standard Ficoll-Paque protocol was used to isolate PBMCs from peripheral blood. Dynabeads CD4 and CD8 positive selection kits were used to isolate CD4 and CD8 T-cell fractions. RNA was extracted with TriZol from bulk PBMCs, CD4 and CD8 fractions, and dextramer-positive and dextramer-negative fractions. At least ten counts were recorded for this clonotype. Its antigen target is currently unknown. No qualities accompany the bases; no much larger clone lies one base away. Overall study results and their limits: Computational filtering was needed because FACS-sorted repertoires could contain abundant contaminating clonotypes from the bulk population. Because the study included only a couple of donors, the extent to which the findings can be generalized is limited. A small share of clonotypes was detected in both CD4 and CD8 compartments, with the overlap likely arising from convergent recombination. Compared with the primary T-cell response, the secondary T-cell response was faster but weaker, reaching its peak on day 5 rather than on day 15. Most clones expanded after primary vaccination (about 96% of CD4 and roughly 91% of CD8) were re-detected after the booster, suggesting that broad memory maintenance occurred.

The starting material was CD8+ T cells sorted from PBMCs, obtained 10 days after the first yellow fever vaccination. The chain was built from TRBV7-2 and TRBJ1-6, with no D gene named confidently. The TCR comes from a man aged 18-30 years who received the YFV17D yellow fever vaccine. The base sequence is TGTGCCAGCAGATCCCATAATTCACCCCTCCACTTT. Protein translation: CASRSHNSPLHF.